A single sample gave rise to the 3 T cell receptor beta chains below, sequenced in a study of shared T cell receptors in the human thymus (dated by TCRdb to about 2021). Library preparation employed the immunoSEQ multiplex PCR assay. The table was pulled from immuneACCESS by TCRdb, which kept in-frame rearrangements only. Such tables lose some clones; where checked, under half of the loss comes from unresolved V genes, and the rest has no known cause. The table for this sample lists some 700,000 clones; 70% to 90% of them were counted only once. In total, the top ten clones hold about 0.0098% of the sample. The data also belong to a second study, concerning human thymus T cells.

Sample: thymocytes. These receptor sequences come from a girl less than two years old with a congenital heart defect. Donor details come from another sample of the same person, matched by shared clones.

The chain is built from TRBV6-6 and TRBJ1-5; D is ambiguous. CDR3 length: 15 residues. V was clipped by 4 bases and J by 0 bases, with 10 bases between them. The germline V gene has CDR1 MNHNY and CDR2 SVGAGI (reference sequence). DNA for the CDR3: TGTGCCAGCAGTTCAGATCGATATAGCAATCAGCCCCAGCATTTT. Encoded protein: CASSSDRYSNQPQHF.

The rearrangement joins TRBV5-1 to TRBJ2-3, with a weak D call TRBD1 (7 bases). This CDR3 has 16 residues. Trimming stripped 5 bases from V and 3 bases from J, with 19 bases between. Germline assignment: CDR1 SGHRS and CDR2 YFSETQ. The CDR3 region is CASSLPGGGETDTQYF. CDR3 coding DNA: TGCGCCAGCAGTCTACCAGGAGGGGGCGAAACAGATACGCAGTATTTT. Using reference TRBV5-1 and TRBJ2-3 for the parts outside the CDR3, the full variable domain is KAGVTQTPRYLIKTRGQQVTLSCSPISGHRSVSWYQQTPGQGLQFLFEYFSETQRNKGNFPGRFSGRQFSNSRSEMNVSTLELGDSALYLCASSLPGGGETDTQYFGPGTRLTVL.

The chain has TRBV2 and TRBJ1-2; D uncertain. Germline V gene lookup returns CDR1 SNHLY and CDR2 FYNNEI. The CDR3 loop spans 15 amino acids. V was cut by 2 bases and J by 1 base, with 11 bases left in between. The CDR3 nucleotides are TGTGCCAGCAGTGAATCCTTCCTCTTTAACTATGGCTACACCTTC. Translating it yields CASSESFLFNYGYTF. Filled out from reference TRBV2 and TRBJ1-2, the complete variable domain reads EPEVTQTPSHQVTQMGQEVILRCVPISNHLYFYWYRQILGQKVEFLVSFYNNEISEKSEIFDDQFSVERPDGSNFTLKIRSTKLEDSAMYFCASSESFLFNYGYTFGSGTRLTVV.